A single sample gave rise to the 22 T cell receptor beta chains below, sequenced in a study of early T cells in non-severe SARS-CoV-2 infection (dated by TCRdb to the early 2020s). To prepare the library, 5' RACE was applied. The listed sequencing device is NextSeq 500. The public reads were run again by TCRdb, first through fastp at Q25 and then through MiXCR, and only productive beta chains were kept. Each CDR3 protein gets just one entry, which takes the most common genes and DNA from the rows behind it. This sample is represented by 55,000 to 75,000 distinct CDR3 sequences; 9.5% to 15% of them were singletons. The ten most abundant clones make up about 1.6% of the sample. The sequenced sample consisted of whole blood. Receptors were obtained from an adult who was a healthcare worker with PCR-confirmed SARS-CoV-2 infection or an uninfected control (not recorded which).

This clonotype was detected a few times. The chain is built from TRBV2 and TRBJ2-4; D may be TRBD2 (5 bases). The length of the CDR3 is 14 residues. Germline CDR1 SNHLY, CDR2 FYNNEI. V lost 8 bases and J lost 7, with 18 bases in between. CDR3 protein: CASSDGERGNIQYF. DNA for the CDR3: TGTGCCAGCTCGGATGGGGAGCGAGGGAACATTCAGTACTTC. Full variable domain (missing parts from reference TRBV2 and TRBJ2-4): EPEVTQTPSHQVTQMGQEVILRCVPISNHLYFYWYRQILGQKVEFLVSFYNNEISEKSEIFDDQFSVERPDGSNFTLKIRSTKLEDSAMYFCASSDGERGNIQYFGAGTRLSVL.

The gene calls are TRBV5-5 and TRBJ2-3; 8 positions match TRBD1. Germline V gives CDR1 SGHKS, CDR2 YYEKEE (reference sequence). The trim removed 0 bases at V and 13 bases at J, leaving 10 bases unmatched. The CDR3 is 14 amino acids. The CDR3 protein is CASSLGVLSGGEYF. The CDR3 nucleotides read TGTGCCAGCAGCTTGGGGGTCTTGTCAGGGGGCGAGTATTTT.

In this sample, this clonotype turned up many times. The rearrangement uses TRBV30 and TRBJ2-3; TRBD2 matches at 9 bases. V was pared by 3 bases and J by 6 bases, with 7 bases of the junction left unmatched. The CDR3 contains 14 residues. Germline values: CDR1 GTSNPN, CDR2 SVGIG (reference sequence). CDR3 DNA: TGTGCCTGGAGCGAGGGGCTAGCGGGGGATACGCAGTATTTT. It is translated as CAWSEGLAGDTQYF.

This clonotype has only a few counts. V and J are TRBV3-1 and TRBJ2-7, with D possibly being TRBD1 or TRBD2 (6 bases each). Germline V gene sequence: CDR1 LGHDT, CDR2 YNNKEL (reference sequence). This CDR3 is built from 16 residues. The V gene lost 2 bases and the J gene lost 3 bases, with 17 bases spanning the gap. CDR3 DNA: TGTGCCAGCAGCCAAACGCCTTTGGGGGGCAGCTACGAGCAGTACTTC. It codes for CASSQTPLGGSYEQYF.

This clonotype was counted ten times or more. J is TRBJ1-1 and V is TRBV5-6; D is possibly TRBD1 (5 bases). With 1 base removed from V and 3 bases from J, the gap between germline ends came to 16 bases. The germline CDR1 and CDR2 sequences are SGHDT and YYEEEE. CDR3 length equals 16 residues. The CDR3 region has the DNA TGTGCCAGCAGCTTGTGGGGCGGGGCCCAGGACACTGAAGCTTTCTTT. It specifies CASSLWGGAQDTEAFF.

The rearrangement joins TRBV5-1 to TRBJ2-7; tentative D call: TRBD2 (6 bases). This CDR3 is built from 14 residues. Between the trimmed V and J ends, which lost 3 bases and 4 bases, there was a span of 14 bases. The V gene's germline CDR1 is SGHRS and CDR2 YFSETQ. The CDR3 here is CASSSPGLQYEQYF. CDR3 DNA: TGCGCCAGCAGCTCGCCGGGACTCCAGTACGAGCAGTACTTC.

This clonotype was seen only a few times. The gene calls are TRBV9 and TRBJ2-1; 9 nucleotides align to TRBD2. The ends lost 4 bases at V and 4 bases at J; junction bases unmatched: 6. The CDR3 covers 15 residues. CDR1 is SGDLS, CDR2 YYNGEE, per germline. CDR3: CASSPRGGIYNEQFF. The CDR3 bases are TGTGCCAGCAGCCCGCGGGGGGGGATATACAATGAGCAGTTCTTC.

This clonotype has just a few counts. CDR3 DNA sequence: TGTGCCAGCAGTTTCGGAAGCAACACTGAAGCTTTCTTT. Amino acids: CASSFGSNTEAFF. The chain is built from TRBV12-3 or TRBV12-4 and TRBJ1-1; D is unclear. Trimming removed 3 bases from V and 2 bases from J, with 7 bases in between. The CDR3 is 13 amino acids.

This clonotype ranks as medium-sized. V gene TRBV5-6 combines with J gene TRBJ2-7, with a weak D call TRBD1 (5 bases). The CDR3 contains 15 residues. The germline V gene has CDR1 SGHDT and CDR2 YYEEEE. Trimming pared 2 bases from V and 3 bases from J, leaving 15 bases between. The CDR3 DNA reads TGTGCCAGCAGCTTTAGCCCGGCAGGGTACTACGAGCAGTACTTC. The encoded protein is CASSFSPAGYYEQYF.

This clonotype was seen only a few times. CDR3 DNA: TGCAGCGCCGAAAGGGGGGCTGAAGCTTTCTTT. This encodes CSAERGAEAFF. The chain carries TRBV29-1 and TRBJ1-1, with TRBD1 as a possible D gene (6 bases). CDR3 length equals 11 residues. Trimming removed 7 bases from V and 6 bases from J, with 12 bases in between. CDR1 is SQVTM and CDR2 is ANQGSEA in the germline V gene.

In its sample, this clonotype was seen a few times. The chain recombines TRBV4-1 with TRBJ1-6; TRBD1 matches 7 bases. The length of the CDR3 is 16 residues. Looked up from germline, CDR1 is MGHRA and CDR2 is YSYEKL. V was pared by 0 bases and J by 10 bases, with 9 bases of the junction left unmatched. The CDR3 DNA sequence: TGCGCCAGCAGCCAAGATAAGTACAGGGGAGACTCACCCCTCCACTTT. Translation gives CASSQDKYRGDSPLHF.

The rearrangement uses TRBV7-9 and TRBJ1-1; the D is unclear. The CDR3 loop spans 12 amino acids. Looked up from germline, CDR1 is SEHNR and CDR2 is FQNEAQ (reference sequence). Between the trimmed V and J ends, which lost 1 base and 3 bases, there was a span of 3 bases. CDR3 nucleotide sequence: TGTGCCAGCAGCTTAGATTACACTGAAGCTTTCTTT. Translated: CASSLDYTEAFF.

The CDR3 sequence is CASSQGVAGGQETQYF. The CDR3 DNA follows: TGTGCCAGCAGCCAAGGAGTAGCGGGGGGGCAAGAGACCCAGTACTTC. The chain employs TRBV3-1 and TRBJ2-5, with TRBD2 identical over 11 bases. Germline V lookup: CDR1 LGHDT, CDR2 YNNKEL (reference sequence). V dropped 1 base and J dropped 2; count of bases not matched to a gene: 3. CDR3 length: 16 amino acids.

This chain connects TRBV2 to TRBJ2-7; 8 bases fit TRBD2. Trimming removed 11 bases from V and 3 bases from J; junction bases left unmatched: 6. Germline CDR1 is SNHLY and CDR2 is FYNNEI. CDR3 length: 12 amino acids. The CDR3 reads CAARGGGYEQYF. The CDR3 DNA reads TGTGCCGCACGGGGGGGCGGCTACGAGCAGTACTTC.

This clonotype came up many times. The V and J genes are TRBV20-1 and TRBJ2-7; the match to TRBD2 covers 13 bases. V shed 4 bases and J 3 bases; nucleotides not matched to a gene: 9. The germline CDR1 and CDR2 sequences are DFQATT and SNEGSKA (reference sequence). This CDR3 is built from 16 residues. The CDR3 reads CSATGTSGVRLYEQYF. The CDR3, as DNA: TGCAGTGCTACGGGGACTAGCGGGGTACGCCTCTACGAGCAGTACTTC.

This clonotype was detected a few times. The V and J genes are TRBV11-2 and TRBJ2-7; D is tentatively TRBD1 or TRBD2 (6 bases each). The CDR3 totals 14 residues. The V gene's germline CDR1 is SGHAT and CDR2 FQNNGV. Between the trimmed V and J ends, which lost 6 bases and 1 base, there was a span of 13 bases. The CDR3 sequence is CASSHWGASYEQYF. The CDR3 DNA reads as TGTGCCAGCAGTCATTGGGGGGCGTCCTACGAGCAGTACTTC.

This clonotype was observed many times. The CDR3 coding sequence is TGCGCCAGCAGCTCAGGACAGCCCCGCTATGGCTACACCTTC. It translates to CASSSGQPRYGYTF. The gene calls are TRBV5-1 and TRBJ1-2, with TRBD1 as a possible D gene (6 bases). V was cut by 3 bases and J by 4 bases, with 13 bases left in between. The germline V gene encodes CDR1 SGHRS and CDR2 YFSETQ. The CDR3 extends over 14 amino acids.

This clonotype was picked up a small number of times. V and J are TRBV10-1 and TRBJ2-7, with D unclear. Per the germline V gene, CDR1 is WNHNN and CDR2 is SYGVQD (reference sequence). Trimming stripped 8 bases from V and 2 bases from J, with 7 bases between. The CDR3 totals 11 residues. For the CDR3, the DNA is TGCGCCAGCTGGAGTACCTACGAGCAGTACTTC. This translates into CASWSTYEQYF.

This clonotype was detected many times. V and J are TRBV6-6 and TRBJ2-5; 9 bases are a match to TRBD1. The CDR3 contains 15 residues. V dropped 5 bases and J dropped 5; count of bases not matched to a gene: 9. Germline-derived CDR1 and CDR2 are MNHNY and SVGAGI (reference sequence). The DNA of the CDR3 is TGTGCCAGCAGTCCCTGGACAGGGGTAGGGGAGACCCAGTACTTC. Encoded protein: CASSPWTGVGETQYF.

This clonotype was observed many times. This chain connects TRBV20-1 to TRBJ2-7; 7 nucleotides line up with TRBD2. J lost 0 bases, V lost 0 bases, and 8 bases had no gene match. The CDR3 spans 16 residues. Germline V gene sequence: CDR1 DFQATT, CDR2 SNEGSKA (reference sequence). The CDR3: CSARDFTAGRSYEQYF. In nucleotides, the CDR3 is TGCAGTGCTAGAGATTTTACAGCGGGGCGCTCCTACGAGCAGTACTTC.

The chain links TRBV6-1 to TRBJ1-2; no definite D call. This CDR3 has 13 amino acids. Trimming stripped 5 bases from V and 6 bases from J, with 13 bases between. Germline CDR1 is MNHNS and CDR2 is SASEGT. CDR3 region: CASSTRTANGYTF. The CDR3 region has the DNA TGTGCCAGCAGTACTCGGACGGCTAATGGCTACACCTTC.

This clonotype was seen a handful of times. The CDR3 loop is CASSHGQGADEQFF. CDR3 nucleotide sequence: TGTGCCAGCAGTCATGGACAGGGGGCCGATGAGCAGTTCTTC. The chain couples TRBV2 to TRBJ2-1; 11 positions match TRBD1. The V gene end was trimmed by 5 bases and the J gene end by 8 bases; junction bases not matched to a gene: 5. From germline, CDR1 is SNHLY and CDR2 FYNNEI. This CDR3 has 14 amino acids.